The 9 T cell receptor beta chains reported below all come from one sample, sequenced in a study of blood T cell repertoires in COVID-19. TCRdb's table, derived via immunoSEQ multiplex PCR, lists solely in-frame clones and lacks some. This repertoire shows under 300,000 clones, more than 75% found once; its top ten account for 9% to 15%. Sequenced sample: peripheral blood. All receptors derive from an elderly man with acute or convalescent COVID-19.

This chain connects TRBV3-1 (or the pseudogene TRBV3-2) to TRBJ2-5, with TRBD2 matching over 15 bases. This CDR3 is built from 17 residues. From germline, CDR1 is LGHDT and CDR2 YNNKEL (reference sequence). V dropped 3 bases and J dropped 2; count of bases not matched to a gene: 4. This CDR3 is CASSQGLAGGRQETQYF. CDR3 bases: TGTGCCAGCAGCCAGGGACTAGCGGGAGGCCGACAAGAGACCCAGTACTTC.

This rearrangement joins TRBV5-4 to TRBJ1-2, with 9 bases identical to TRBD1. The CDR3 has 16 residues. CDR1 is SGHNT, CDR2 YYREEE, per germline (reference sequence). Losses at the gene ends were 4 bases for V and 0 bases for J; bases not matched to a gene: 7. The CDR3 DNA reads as TGTGCCAGCAGCCTGGACAGGGGTTCGACTAACTATGGCTACACCTTC. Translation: CASSLDRGSTNYGYTF.

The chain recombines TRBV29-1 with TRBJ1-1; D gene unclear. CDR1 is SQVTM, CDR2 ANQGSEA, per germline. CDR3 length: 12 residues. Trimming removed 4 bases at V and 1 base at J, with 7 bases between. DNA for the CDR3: TGCAGCGTTGCCGTTTGGAACACTGAAGCTTTCTTT. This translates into CSVAVWNTEAFF.

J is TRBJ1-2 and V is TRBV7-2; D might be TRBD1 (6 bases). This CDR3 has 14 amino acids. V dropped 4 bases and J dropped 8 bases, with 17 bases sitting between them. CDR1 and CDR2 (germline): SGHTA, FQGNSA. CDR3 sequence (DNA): TGTGCCAGCAGCTCGCCGACAGGCCTAAGGGGCTACACCTTC. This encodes CASSSPTGLRGYTF.

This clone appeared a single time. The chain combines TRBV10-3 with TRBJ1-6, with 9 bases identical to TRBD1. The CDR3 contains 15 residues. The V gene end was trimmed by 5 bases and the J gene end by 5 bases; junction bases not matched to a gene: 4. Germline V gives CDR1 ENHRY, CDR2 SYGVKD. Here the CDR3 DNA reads TGTGCCATCAGTAGGGACAGGGTTAATAATTCACCCCTCCACTTT. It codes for CAISRDRVNNSPLHF.

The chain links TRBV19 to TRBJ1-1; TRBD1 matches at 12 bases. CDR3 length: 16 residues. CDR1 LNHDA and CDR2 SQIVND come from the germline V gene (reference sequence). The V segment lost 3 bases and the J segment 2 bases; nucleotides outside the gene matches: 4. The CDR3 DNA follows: TGTGCCAGTAGTATTCCGGGACAGGGGGCAAACACTGAAGCTTTCTTT. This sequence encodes CASSIPGQGANTEAFF.

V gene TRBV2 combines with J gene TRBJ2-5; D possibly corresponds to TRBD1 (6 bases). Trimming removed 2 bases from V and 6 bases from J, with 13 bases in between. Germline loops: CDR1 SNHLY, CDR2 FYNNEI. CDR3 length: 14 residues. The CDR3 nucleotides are TGTGCCAGCAGTGAAACCCAGGGGCCCAAGACCCAGTACTTC. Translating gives CASSETQGPKTQYF.

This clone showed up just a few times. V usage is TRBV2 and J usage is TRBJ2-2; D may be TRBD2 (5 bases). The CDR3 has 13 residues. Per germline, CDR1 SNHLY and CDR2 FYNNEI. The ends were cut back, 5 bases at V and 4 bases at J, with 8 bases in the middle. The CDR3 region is CASSRTVTGELFF. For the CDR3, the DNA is TGTGCCAGCAGTCGGACTGTCACCGGGGAGCTGTTTTTT. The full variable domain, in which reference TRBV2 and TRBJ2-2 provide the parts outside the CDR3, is EPEVTQTPSHQVTQMGQEVILRCVPISNHLYFYWYRQILGQKVEFLVSFYNNEISEKSEIFDDQFSVERPDGSNFTLKIRSTKLEDSAMYFCASSRTVTGELFFGEGSRLTVL.

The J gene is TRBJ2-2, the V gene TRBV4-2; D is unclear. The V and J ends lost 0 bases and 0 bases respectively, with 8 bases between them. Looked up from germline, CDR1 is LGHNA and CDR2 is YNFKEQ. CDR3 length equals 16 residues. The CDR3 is CASSQDTQSNTGELFF. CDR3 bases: TGTGCCAGCAGCCAAGATACCCAGTCGAACACCGGGGAGCTGTTTTTT.